These T cell receptor beta chains were read from a single sample in a study of shared clonotypes between healthy human individuals. Profiled with immunoSEQ multiplex PCR; TCRdb holds only in-frame clones, not every one. The table has approximately 1,000,000 clones, 60% to 80% seen once. The sequencing sample was made of memory CD4+ T cells from PBMCs. These receptors were taken from a man aged 18 to 29 in good health. Some clones in this sample may be carry-over from other donors' samples. Each CDR3 is given with its conserved first and last residue. A D gene is named only where the DNA matches it firmly. Clone size is shown for a subset of rows, as once, few, many or a class of expanded clone.

v_call	clone_size	cdr3_length	j_call	d_call	cdr3_aa	cdr3_nt
TRBV6-1	once	16	TRBJ2-2	TRBD2	CASSAGTSGHTGELFF	TGTGCCAGCAGTGCCGGGACTAGCGGCCACACCGGGGAGCTGTTTTTT
TRBV7-3	NA	16	TRBJ2-3	NA	CASSPSSVIGTDTQYF	TGTGCCAGCAGCCCGTCTAGCGTGATAGGGACAGATACGCAGTATTTT
TRBV15	NA	14	TRBJ2-7	TRBD2	CATSRELAGSEQYF	TGTGCCACCAGCAGGGAACTAGCGGGAAGCGAGCAGTACTTC
TRBV7-2	once	13	TRBJ2-1	NA	CASSSISYNEQFF	TGTGCCAGCTCAAGTATCTCCTACAATGAGCAGTTCTTC
TRBV4-3	NA	15	TRBJ2-5	NA	CASSQARARGETQYF	TGCGCCAGCAGCCAAGCCAGGGCCAGAGGCGAGACCCAGTACTTC
TRBV7-6	NA	15	TRBJ2-7	TRBD2	CASSLERGSSYEQYF	TGTGCCAGCAGCTTGGAGCGGGGTAGCTCCTACGAGCAGTACTTC
TRBV11-2	NA	14	TRBJ2-5	NA	CASSSGTGAETQYF	TGTGCCAGCAGCTCCGGGACCGGGGCGGAGACCCAGTACTTC
TRBV5-1	few	12	TRBJ1-1	NA	CASSLVGEDAFF	TGCGCCAGCAGCTTGGTGGGGGAAGACGCTTTCTTT
TRBV2	NA	12	TRBJ2-7	NA	CASTQYSYEQYF	TGTGCCAGCACCCAGTACTCCTACGAGCAGTACTTC
TRBV18	NA	15	TRBJ1-1	NA	CASSPVGRGINEAFF	TGTGCCAGCTCACCAGTTGGCCGGGGAATAAATGAAGCTTTCTTT
TRBV5-1	NA	15	TRBJ2-3	NA	CASSPAGPRTDTQYF	TGCGCCAGCAGCCCGGCCGGGCCGCGGACAGATACGCAGTATTTT
TRBV10-3	NA	13	TRBJ2-2	NA	CAISQVNTGELFF	TGTGCCATCTCACAGGTGAACACCGGGGAGCTGTTTTTT
TRBV11-1	few	14	TRBJ1-1	NA	CASSPDRTNTEAFF	TGTGCCAGCAGCCCGGACAGAACGAACACTGAAGCTTTCTTT
TRBV28	NA	13	TRBJ1-2	NA	CASSRVGNYGYTF	TGTGCCAGCTCCCGGGTTGGTAACTATGGCTACACCTTC
TRBV27	NA	15	TRBJ1-1	NA	CASSLSRDLNTEAFF	TGTGCCAGCAGTTTATCGAGAGACCTGAACACTGAAGCTTTCTTT
TRBV9	NA	16	TRBJ2-1	TRBD2	CASSSPGLAGMNEQFF	TGTGCCAGCAGCTCCCCGGGACTAGCGGGAATGAATGAGCAGTTCTTC
TRBV18	NA	18	TRBJ2-1	TRBD2	CASSPLILAGGIYNEQFF	TGTGCCAGCTCACCCCTAATACTAGCGGGAGGAATCTACAATGAGCAGTTCTTC
TRBV15	NA	13	TRBJ1-2	NA	CATSRGSDYGYTF	TGTGCCACCAGCAGAGGTTCAGATTATGGCTACACCTTC
TRBV19	NA	13	TRBJ1-1	TRBD1	CASIRVTGGEAFF	TGTGCCAGTATAAGAGTGACAGGGGGTGAAGCTTTCTTT
TRBV10-3	once	14	TRBJ1-2	NA	CAISEDVRTYGYTF	TGTGCCATCAGTGAGGATGTCAGGACCTATGGCTACACCTTC
TRBV5-1	NA	18	TRBJ2-5	TRBD2	CASSLVPSGGSGYETQYF	TGCGCCAGCAGCTTGGTCCCCTCGGGCGGGAGTGGTTACGAGACCCAGTACTTC
TRBV18	NA	14	TRBJ2-1	NA	CASSPPVGNNEQFF	TGTGCCAGCTCACCACCGGTGGGGAACAATGAGCAGTTCTTC
TRBV14	NA	16	TRBJ2-2	NA	CASSQGAGQNTGELFF	TGTGCCAGCAGCCAAGGGGCAGGACAGAACACCGGGGAGCTGTTTTTT
TRBV28	many	13	TRBJ1-2	NA	CASSFGGTYGYTF	TGTGCCAGCAGTTTTGGTGGAACCTATGGCTACACCTTC
TRBV5-1	NA	16	TRBJ2-4	NA	CASSPSVTLAKNIQYF	TGCGCCAGCAGCCCTAGTGTAACACTAGCCAAAAACATTCAGTACTTC
TRBV25-1	once	13	TRBJ1-2	NA	CASSPLGLYGYTF	TGTGCCAGCAGCCCTCTCGGGTTGTATGGCTACACCTTC
TRBV7-6	NA	14	TRBJ2-7	TRBD1	CASSLRTGTYEQYF	TGTGCCAGCAGCCTAAGGACAGGGACATACGAGCAGTACTTC
TRBV10-1	NA	12	TRBJ2-7	NA	CASSEAAYEQYF	TGCGCCAGCAGTGAGGCTGCCTACGAGCAGTACTTC
TRBV27	NA	17	TRBJ1-5	TRBD1	CASSLKLGQGGGQPQHF	TGTGCCAGCAGTTTAAAACTGGGACAGGGAGGGGGTCAGCCCCAGCATTTT
TRBV4-3	NA	15	TRBJ2-7	NA	CASSQALDGSYEQYF	TGCGCCAGCAGCCAAGCACTTGACGGATCCTACGAGCAGTACTTC
TRBV7-6	NA	18	TRBJ1-1	TRBD1	CASSLKGGQGASSLEAFF	TGTGCCAGCAGCTTAAAGGGGGGACAGGGGGCTTCTTCCCTTGAAGCTTTCTTT
TRBV6-1	NA	15	TRBJ2-3	NA	CASRGAAIRTDTQYF	TGTGCCAGCAGGGGGGCGGCCATACGAACCGATACGCAGTATTTT
TRBV7-6	NA	14	TRBJ1-2	NA	CASSLRTANYGYTF	TGTGCCAGCAGCTTAAGAACGGCTAACTATGGCTACACCTTC
TRBV5-6	NA	13	TRBJ1-1	NA	CASSLVINTEAFF	TGTGCCAGCAGCTTGGTAATTAACACTGAAGCTTTCTTT
TRBV10-3	few	13	TRBJ1-4	NA	CATTRGTNEKLFF	TGTGCCACCACGAGAGGGACTAATGAAAAACTGTTTTTT
TRBV2	NA	15	TRBJ2-3	NA	CASRGQNVISDTQYF	TGTGCCAGCAGAGGACAGAACGTCATCTCGGATACGCAGTATTTT